This paragraph reports one T cell receptor beta chain. Sequencing libraries for TCR beta were prepared with iRepertoire HTBI primers and Arm-PCR of CDR3 regions. TCRdb used MiXCR to reprocess the multiplex PCR reads, holding one entry per CDR3 protein. In the table there are some 500,000 distinct CDR3 sequences, 13% of which are singletons. The length of the CDR3 is 16 residues. With 4 bases removed from V and 4 bases from J, the gap between germline ends came to 16 bases. Looked up from germline, CDR1 is SEHNR and CDR2 is FQNEAQ (reference sequence). This entry belongs to a study of regulatory T cells in long-lasting Graves disease. The time point is: newly diagnosed GD, antithyroid drugs for less than 3 months. The TCR library was made from RNA that had been extracted from PBMCs in TRIzol. The same data also contributed to another study, on T cells in Graves' hyperthyroidism and ophthalmopathy.

This sequence joins TRBV7-9 and TRBJ1-4, with a possible D match to TRBD1 (5 bases). The sequenced sample was peripheral blood mononuclear cells (PBMCs), obtained at new diagnosis, from a patient treated with antithyroid drugs. The TCR comes from a man aged 25 to 45 with Graves disease. The CDR3 loop reads CASSSPLGTHNEKLFF. CDR3 bases: TGTGCCAGCAGCTCCCCCTTAGGGACTCATAATGAAAAACTGTTTTTT.